This TCR beta chain was identified in a study of T cells after yellow fever vaccination. Germline V CDR1 and CDR2: LGHNA, YNFKEQ. The V segment lost 1 base and the J segment 5 bases; nucleotides outside the gene matches: 5. CDR3 length: 15 residues. From the 5' RACE reads, TCRdb called clonotypes with MiXCR, one entry per CDR3 protein. The repertoire holds 200,000 to 250,000 distinct CDR3 sequences, with 6.9% as singletons. The study, taken as a whole, reports: The study re-detected most primary-vaccination clones after the booster (around 96% CD4, just over 85% CD8).

A few counts support this clonotype. Its target is unknown. Source: CD4+ T cells sorted from PBMCs, taken 15 days after the yellow fever booster vaccination. This sequence originates from a man aged 30 to 45 who received the YFV17D yellow fever vaccine. This sequence joins TRBV4-2 and TRBJ2-5; 9 positions match TRBD2. The CDR3 nucleotides read TGTGCCAGCAGCCAAGTAGGGAGCGGGGGGGAGACCCAGTACTTC. It codes for CASSQVGSGGETQYF.